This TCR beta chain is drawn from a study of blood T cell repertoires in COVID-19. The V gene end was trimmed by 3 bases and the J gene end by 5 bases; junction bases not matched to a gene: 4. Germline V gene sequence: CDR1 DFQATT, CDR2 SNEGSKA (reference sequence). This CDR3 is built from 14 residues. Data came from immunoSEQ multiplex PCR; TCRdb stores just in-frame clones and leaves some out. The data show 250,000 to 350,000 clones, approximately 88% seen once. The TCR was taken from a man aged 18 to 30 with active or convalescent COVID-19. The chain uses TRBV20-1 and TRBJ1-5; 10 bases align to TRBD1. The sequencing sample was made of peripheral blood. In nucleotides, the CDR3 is TGCAGTGCTAGTTTGGGACAGGGGTATCAGCCCCAGCATTTT. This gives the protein CSASLGQGYQPQHF.